These 25 T cell receptor beta chains share one sample of origin, sequenced in a study of blood T cell repertoires in COVID-19. Libraries were prepared by immunoSEQ multiplex PCR; TCRdb keeps only in-frame clonotypes and omits some of them. The sample consists of roughly 120,000 clones, roughly nine tenths of them appearing once. The sample comprised peripheral blood. The receptors were sampled from a man aged 50 to 60 with active COVID-19.

The chain joins TRBV19 to TRBJ2-3; TRBD2 matches at 7 bases. V shed 3 bases and J 3 bases; nucleotides not matched to a gene: 9. The germline gives CDR1 LNHDA, CDR2 SQIVND (reference sequence). The length of the CDR3 is 16 residues. CDR3 sequence reads: CASSMTSSAGTDTQYF. Written as DNA, the CDR3 is TGTGCCAGTAGTATGACCTCCTCAGCGGGAACAGATACGCAGTATTTT. The full variable domain, rest sourced from reference TRBV19 and TRBJ2-3, is DGGITQSPKYLFRKEGQNVTLSCEQNLNHDAMYWYRQDPGQGLRLIYYSQIVNDFQKGDIAEGYSVSREKKESFPLTVTSAQKNPTAFYLCASSMTSSAGTDTQYFGPGTRLTVL.

The V gene is TRBV2, the J gene TRBJ1-6; a weak D match, TRBD1 (5 bases). Trimming pared 6 bases from V and 10 bases from J, leaving 19 bases between. CDR3 length equals 15 residues. From germline, CDR1 is SNHLY and CDR2 FYNNEI. The CDR3 here is CASSDPPGVGSPLHF. The CDR3 DNA sequence: TGTGCCAGCAGCGACCCACCGGGGGTTGGATCACCCCTCCACTTT. The full variable domain, with the rest looked up from reference TRBV2 and TRBJ1-6, is EPEVTQTPSHQVTQMGQEVILRCVPISNHLYFYWYRQILGQKVEFLVSFYNNEISEKSEIFDDQFSVERPDGSNFTLKIRSTKLEDSAMYFCASSDPPGVGSPLHFGNGTRLTVT.

CDR3: CASSRTSGSSYNEQFF. CDR3 bases: TGTGCCAGCAGTAGGACTAGCGGGAGCTCCTACAATGAGCAGTTCTTC. V usage is TRBV6-4 and J usage is TRBJ2-1; 13 bases map to TRBD2. Per the germline V gene, CDR1 is MRHNA and CDR2 is SNTAGT. This CDR3 comprises 16 residues. After removal of 5 bases from V and 0 bases from J, the junction contained 1 base not matched to a gene.

This chain connects TRBV3-1 (or the pseudogene TRBV3-2) to TRBJ2-2; D not certain. V lost 3 bases, J lost 6 bases, and 14 bases lay in between. The CDR3 totals 15 residues. Germline V CDR1 and CDR2: LGHDT, YNNKEL (reference sequence). The CDR3 DNA is TGTGCCAGCAGCCACTCACCCGGGTTCGCCGGGGAGCTGTTTTTT. Residues: CASSHSPGFAGELFF.

V and J are TRBV7-9 and TRBJ2-3, with 9 bases that match TRBD2. This CDR3 comprises 16 residues. V dropped 5 bases and J dropped 2; count of bases not matched to a gene: 8. The V gene's germline CDR1 is SEHNR and CDR2 FQNEAQ (reference sequence). The CDR3 bases are TGTGCCAGCAGCGCTCGTAGCGGGAGCCCCACAGATACGCAGTATTTT. Amino acid sequence: CASSARSGSPTDTQYF.

V gene TRBV10-3 combines with J gene TRBJ1-6, with TRBD1 matching 7 bases. The CDR3 loop spans 13 amino acids. V lost 11 bases, J lost 6 bases, and 7 bases stayed unmatched. Germline values: CDR1 ENHRY, CDR2 SYGVKD. CDR3 in amino acids: CASSQGINSPLHF. CDR3 DNA sequence: TGTGCCTCCTCACAGGGGATTAATTCACCCCTCCACTTT.

V usage is TRBV5-1 and J usage is TRBJ2-5, with D tentatively TRBD2 (6 bases). CDR1 and CDR2 (germline): SGHRS, YFSETQ. The V end was cut by 3 bases, the J end by 4 bases, with 13 bases between. This CDR3 spans 14 amino acids. The CDR3 region has the DNA TGCGCCAGCAGCTGGGCACGGGGAGGAGAGACCCAGTACTTC. Translation: CASSWARGGETQYF.

The V gene is TRBV7-9, the J gene TRBJ2-2, with D maybe TRBD1 (6 bases). The CDR3 contains 16 residues. Germline lookup yields CDR1 SEHNR and CDR2 FQNEAQ (reference sequence). The ends were cut back, 6 bases at V and 1 base at J, with 15 bases in the middle. As DNA, the CDR3 is TGTGCCAGCAGACCAGGCGGACAGAGGAACACCGGGGAGCTGTTTTTT. Amino acid sequence: CASRPGGQRNTGELFF.

This clone appeared a single time. V gene TRBV24-1 combines with J gene TRBJ2-2, with 11 bases matching TRBD2. This CDR3 has 15 residues. Looked up from germline, CDR1 is KGHDR and CDR2 is SFDVKD. Losses at the gene ends were 5 bases for V and 4 bases for J; bases not matched to a gene: 2. The CDR3 sequence is CATSGLAGGTGELFF. DNA of the CDR3: TGTGCCACCAGTGGGCTAGCGGGAGGCACCGGGGAGCTGTTTTTT.

The chain recombines TRBV9 with TRBJ2-5, with TRBD2 matching over 16 bases. Losses at the gene ends were 4 bases for V and 4 bases for J; bases not matched to a gene: 7. This CDR3 region has 17 residues. CDR1 is SGDLS and CDR2 is YYNGEE in the germline V gene. The CDR3 sequence: CASSPGTSGGVGETQYF. Here the CDR3 DNA reads TGTGCCAGCAGCCCGGGGACTAGCGGGGGGGTTGGAGAGACCCAGTACTTC.

This chain links TRBV6-5 with TRBJ1-4, with TRBD1 matching 9 bases. CDR1 is MNHEY, CDR2 SVGAGI, per germline. Germline trimming cut 5 bases from V and 7 bases from J; bases unmatched to any gene: 5. There are 14 residues in the CDR3. CDR3 sequence (DNA): TGTGCCAGCAGTAGGGACAGGGTTGGTGAAAAACTGTTTTTT. Translating it yields CASSRDRVGEKLFF.

The V and J genes are TRBV4-1 and TRBJ1-4, with 7 bases aligning to TRBD1. Trimming cost V 4 bases and J 8 bases; bases outside gene matches: 25. CDR1 and CDR2 from the germline V gene are MGHRA and YSYEKL. The CDR3 totals 20 residues. CDR3 residues: CASSLIVPQGLGILKEKLFF. For the CDR3, the DNA is TGCGCCAGCAGCCTAATCGTTCCACAGGGGCTAGGTATTCTGAAAGAAAAACTGTTTTTT.

The V and J genes are TRBV14 and TRBJ2-1; 9 bases agree with TRBD2. Unmatched junction bases numbered 6, after V lost 0 bases and J lost 0 bases. CDR3 size: 18 residues. Germline CDR1 SGHDN, CDR2 FVKESK. The DNA for the CDR3 is TGTGCCAGCAGCCAAGATTGGCGGGAGGGCAGCTCCTACAATGAGCAGTTCTTC. Its translation: CASSQDWREGSSYNEQFF.

This clone is a singleton in its sample. The chain combines TRBV18 with TRBJ2-1; 13 bases map to TRBD2. Germline assignment: CDR1 KGHSH and CDR2 LQKENI. J was trimmed by 5 bases and V by 6 bases; bases with no gene match: 4. The CDR3 is 15 amino acids. As DNA, the CDR3 is TGTGCCAGCTCCCGGACTAGCGGGGGCGACAATGAGCAGTTCTTC. Translating gives CASSRTSGGDNEQFF.

The chain combines TRBV28 with TRBJ1-6; 7 bases map to TRBD1. V lost 3 bases and J lost 14; bases outside the gene matches: 10. In germline, CDR1 is MDHEN, CDR2 SYDVKM. This CDR3 comprises 14 residues. The CDR3 loop reads CASSFGQDPPTLHF. In DNA form, the CDR3 reads TGTGCCAGCAGTTTCGGACAGGACCCCCCGACCCTCCACTTT.

The table lists this clone with a few counts. The rearrangement links TRBV5-1 to TRBJ2-7; D is perhaps TRBD1 (6 bases). V was clipped by 1 base and J by 3 bases, with 11 bases between them. CDR1 is SGHRS and CDR2 is YFSETQ in the germline V gene. CDR3 length: 14 amino acids. The CDR3 nucleotides are TGCGCCAGCAGCTTGAGGTCAGGGGACTACGAGCAGTACTTC. Translated, it gives CASSLRSGDYEQYF.

This chain's CDR3 is CASRGLAGLGSYEQYV. The CDR3 DNA reads TGTGCCAGCAGGGGACTAGCGGGACTAGGGTCCTACGAGCAGTACGTC. This sequence joins TRBV27 and TRBJ2-7; 13 bases match TRBD2. CDR1 is MNHEY, CDR2 SMNVEV, per germline (reference sequence). The CDR3 runs to 16 residues. V lost 6 bases to trimming and J lost 1 base; unmatched junction nucleotides: 6.

The rearrangement joins TRBV14 to TRBJ1-5; D is uncertain. V lost 0 bases and J 0 bases, leaving 9 bases between the germline ends. Germline V lookup: CDR1 SGHDN, CDR2 FVKESK. The CDR3 has 16 residues. CDR3 region: CASSQEWRFSNQPQHF. DNA for the CDR3: TGTGCCAGCAGCCAAGAGTGGAGATTTAGCAATCAGCCCCAGCATTTT. Full variable domain (remainder filled in from reference TRBV14 and TRBJ1-5): EAGVTQFPSHSVIEKGQTVTLRCDPISGHDNLYWYRRVMGKEIKFLLHFVKESKQDESGMPNNRFLAERTGGTYSTLKVQPAELEDSGVYFCASSQEWRFSNQPQHFGDGTRLSIL.

The rearrangement uses TRBV9 and TRBJ2-1; TRBD1 matches at 11 bases. This CDR3 has 14 amino acids. The V and J ends lost 4 bases and 8 bases, in that order; junction bases with no gene match: 5. Germline lookup yields CDR1 SGDLS and CDR2 YYNGEE. The CDR3 sequence is CASSPGQGVDEQFF. CDR3 bases: TGTGCCAGCAGCCCGGGACAGGGGGTCGATGAGCAGTTCTTC. The whole variable domain, filled in from reference TRBV9 and TRBJ2-1, reads DSGVTQTPKHLITATGQRVTLRCSPRSGDLSVYWYQQSLDQGLQFLIQYYNGEERAKGNILERFSAQQFPDLHSELNLSSLELGDSALYFCASSPGQGVDEQFFGPGTRLTVL.

The chain uses TRBV19 and TRBJ1-2; the match to TRBD1 covers 7 bases. CDR3 size: 13 residues. Germline assignment: CDR1 LNHDA and CDR2 SQIVND (reference sequence). The junction had 7 bases not matched to a gene; V was cut back by 7 bases and J by 5 bases. Here the CDR3 reads CASTVTGRYGYTF. The CDR3, as DNA: TGTGCCAGTACGGTGACAGGGAGGTATGGCTACACCTTC.

This clone occurred a few times. This chain connects TRBV3-1 (or the pseudogene TRBV3-2) to TRBJ2-3, with 8 bases lining up with TRBD2. Per germline, CDR1 LGHDT and CDR2 YNNKEL (reference sequence). V shed 4 bases and J 4 bases; nucleotides not matched to a gene: 4. The CDR3 sequence is 14 residues long. The chain's CDR3 is CASSPVAGSDTQYF. CDR3 DNA: TGTGCCAGCAGCCCCGTAGCGGGATCAGATACGCAGTATTTT.

The CDR3 coding sequence is TGTGCCAGCAGTCCATCGGGACAGGGGGCCCCCTCCTACAATGAGCAGTTCTTC. Amino acids: CASSPSGQGAPSYNEQFF. V and J are TRBV27 and TRBJ2-1, with 12 bases aligning to TRBD1. Germline CDR1 MNHEY, CDR2 SMNVEV (reference sequence). The CDR3 spans 18 residues. Germline trimming cut 5 bases from V and 0 bases from J; bases unmatched to any gene: 8.

The J gene is TRBJ1-5, the V gene TRBV12-3 or TRBV12-4, with D tentatively TRBD1 (6 bases). The CDR3 is 12 residues long. V was clipped by 6 bases and J by 13 bases, with 16 bases between them. The CDR3 nucleotides read TGTGCCAGCAGGGAACAGGGTTATCCTCAGCATTTT. This translates into CASREQGYPQHF.

This sequence joins TRBV16 and TRBJ1-5; 10 bases line up with TRBD1. Germline assignment: CDR1 KGHSY and CDR2 FQNENV. With V trimmed by 5 bases and J by 4 bases, 5 bases remained unmatched. The CDR3 is 15 residues long. The CDR3 spells CASSMGTGENQPQHF. The CDR3, as DNA: TGTGCCAGCAGCATGGGGACAGGGGAAAATCAGCCCCAGCATTTT. Filled out from reference TRBV16 and TRBJ1-5, the complete variable domain reads GEEVAQTPKHLVRGEGQKAKLYCAPIKGHSYVFWYQQVLKNEFKFLISFQNENVFDETGMPKERFSAKCLPNSPCSLEIQATKLEDSAVYFCASSMGTGENQPQHFGDGTRLSIL.

The V and J genes are TRBV4-2 and TRBJ2-7, with 14 bases lining up with TRBD2. V lost 4 bases and J lost 5; bases outside the gene matches: 10. The CDR3 contains 17 residues. In germline, CDR1 is LGHNA, CDR2 YNFKEQ. The chain's CDR3 is CASSPGLAGALGNEQYF. The CDR3 DNA reads as TGTGCCAGCAGCCCGGGACTAGCGGGGGCCTTGGGGAACGAGCAGTACTTC.